Listed below are T cell receptor beta chains from one sample, sequenced in a study of OX40 agonist ivuxolimab in advanced cancers. Assay: immunoSEQ multiplex PCR; the TCRdb copy retains only in-frame clones and omits some. In the table there are 55,000 to 75,000 clones, 65% to 85% of which are singletons. This sample comprised CD4+ or CD8+ T cells sorted from blood, obtained in a trial of the OX40 agonist ivuxolimab. Receptor source: an adult with an advanced solid tumor such as melanoma, head and neck, liver or kidney cancer. The CDR3 runs from the conserved cysteine through the conserved F or W. The order of the fields is V gene, J gene, D gene, clone size, CDR3 protein, CDR3 DNA. The D gene is left open where the match is weak. Size values are once, few and many counts, or a class for expanded clones, and some rows have none.

v_gene: TRBV7-9; j_gene: TRBJ1-3; d_gene: TRBD1; abundance: NA; CDR3aa: CASAWDRVFGNTIYF; CDR3nt: TGTGCCAGCGCCTGGGACAGGGTGTTCGGAAACACCATATATTTT
v_gene: TRBV2; j_gene: TRBJ2-2; d_gene: NA; abundance: NA; CDR3aa: CASSEALEVPPGELFF; CDR3nt: TGTGCCAGCAGTGAAGCGCTAGAGGTTCCCCCCGGGGAGCTGTTTTTT
v_gene: TRBV6-1; j_gene: TRBJ2-2; d_gene: TRBD2; abundance: NA; CDR3aa: CASTAGGNTGELFF; CDR3nt: TGTGCCAGCACAGCGGGGGGCAACACCGGGGAGCTGTTTTTT
v_gene: TRBV27; j_gene: TRBJ2-3; d_gene: NA; abundance: NA; CDR3aa: CASSFGGLTDTQYF; CDR3nt: TGTGCCAGCAGTTTTGGGGGCCTCACAGATACGCAGTATTTT
v_gene: TRBV28; j_gene: TRBJ2-7; d_gene: NA; abundance: NA; CDR3aa: CASRKTGSYEQYF; CDR3nt: TGTGCCAGCAGAAAGACTGGGTCCTACGAGCAGTACTTC
v_gene: TRBV5-4; j_gene: TRBJ2-4; d_gene: NA; abundance: NA; CDR3aa: CASSSLSGAKNIQYF; CDR3nt: TGTGCCAGCAGCTCCTTATCGGGGGCCAAAAACATTCAGTACTTC
v_gene: TRBV7-9; j_gene: TRBJ2-1; d_gene: TRBD2; abundance: NA; CDR3aa: CASSLLGSGGDQFF; CDR3nt: TGTGCCAGCAGCCTCCTCGGGAGCGGGGGGGATCAGTTCTTC
v_gene: TRBV18; j_gene: TRBJ1-5; d_gene: TRBD1; abundance: NA; CDR3aa: CASSLRTGEGNQPQHF; CDR3nt: TGTGCCAGCTCACTACGGACAGGGGAAGGCAATCAGCCCCAGCATTTT
v_gene: TRBV9; j_gene: TRBJ1-1; d_gene: NA; abundance: few; CDR3aa: CASSPRLSGVTEAFF; CDR3nt: TGTGCCAGCAGCCCCCGTTTGAGCGGGGTGACTGAAGCTTTCTTT
v_gene: TRBV2; j_gene: TRBJ1-1; d_gene: NA; abundance: NA; CDR3aa: CASSEGTAGTEAFF; CDR3nt: TGTGCCAGCAGTGAAGGGACCGCCGGCACTGAAGCTTTCTTT
v_gene: TRBV11-2; j_gene: TRBJ2-2; d_gene: NA; abundance: NA; CDR3aa: CASSFRRRGFTGELFF; CDR3nt: TGTGCCAGCAGCTTCCGAAGGAGGGGTTTCACCGGGGAGCTGTTTTTT
v_gene: TRBV9; j_gene: TRBJ2-1; d_gene: NA; abundance: NA; CDR3aa: CASSTDLDNEQFF; CDR3nt: TGTGCCAGCAGCACGGACCTGGACAATGAGCAGTTCTTC
v_gene: TRBV5-4; j_gene: TRBJ2-7; d_gene: NA; abundance: NA; CDR3aa: CASSPDEREQYF; CDR3nt: TGTGCCAGCAGCCCGGACGAGCGCGAGCAGTACTTC
v_gene: TRBV6-4; j_gene: TRBJ1-1; d_gene: NA; abundance: NA; CDR3aa: CASSIGRDTEAFF; CDR3nt: TGTGCCAGCAGTATTGGGAGGGACACTGAAGCTTTCTTT
v_gene: TRBV5-1; j_gene: TRBJ2-7; d_gene: NA; abundance: NA; CDR3aa: CASSDLGHSYEQYF; CDR3nt: TGCGCCAGCAGCGATCTGGGGCACTCCTACGAGCAGTACTTC
v_gene: TRBV5-1; j_gene: TRBJ1-2; d_gene: NA; abundance: NA; CDR3aa: CASSLEGGYGYTF; CDR3nt: TGCGCCAGCAGCTTGGAAGGGGGCTATGGCTACACCTTC
v_gene: TRBV2; j_gene: TRBJ2-3; d_gene: NA; abundance: NA; CDR3aa: CASSVRETSTDTQYF; CDR3nt: TGTGCCAGCAGTGTTCGGGAGACTAGCACAGATACGCAGTATTTT
v_gene: TRBV10-3; j_gene: TRBJ1-2; d_gene: NA; abundance: NA; CDR3aa: CAILITAGVGGYTF; CDR3nt: TGTGCCATCCTTATTACGGCAGGGGTGGGTGGCTACACCTTC
v_gene: TRBV18; j_gene: TRBJ1-1; d_gene: NA; abundance: NA; CDR3aa: CASSPNQFTEAFF; CDR3nt: TGTGCCAGCTCACCAAACCAGTTCACTGAAGCTTTCTTT
v_gene: TRBV30; j_gene: TRBJ2-5; d_gene: TRBD2; abundance: NA; CDR3aa: CAWSGASGAAGETQYF; CDR3nt: TGTGCCTGGAGTGGGGCTAGCGGGGCGGCAGGGGAGACCCAGTACTTC
v_gene: TRBV5-1; j_gene: TRBJ2-1; d_gene: TRBD1; abundance: NA; CDR3aa: CASSPTTGGWEQFF; CDR3nt: TGCGCCAGCAGCCCTACGACAGGGGGATGGGAGCAGTTCTTC
v_gene: TRBV9; j_gene: TRBJ1-2; d_gene: TRBD1; abundance: NA; CDR3aa: CASSATGGYDGYTF; CDR3nt: TGTGCCAGCAGCGCGACAGGGGGATATGATGGCTACACCTTC
v_gene: TRBV21-1; j_gene: TRBJ1-1; d_gene: NA; abundance: NA; CDR3aa: CASSSVRTEAFF; CDR3nt: TGTGCCAGCTCGTCCGTTAGGACTGAAGCTTTCTTT
v_gene: TRBV27; j_gene: TRBJ2-2; d_gene: NA; abundance: NA; CDR3aa: CASSLSARVGELFF; CDR3nt: TGTGCCAGCAGTTTATCGGCCCGGGTCGGGGAGCTGTTTTTT
v_gene: TRBV10-2; j_gene: TRBJ1-2; d_gene: TRBD1; abundance: NA; CDR3aa: CASSEWTGEHHGYTF; CDR3nt: TGCGCCAGCAGTGAGTGGACAGGGGAGCACCATGGCTACACCTTC
v_gene: TRBV5-8; j_gene: TRBJ1-2; d_gene: TRBD1; abundance: NA; CDR3aa: CASSWIGQGPPRTYGYTF; CDR3nt: TGTGCCAGCAGCTGGATCGGACAGGGCCCCCCAAGGACGTATGGCTACACCTTC
v_gene: TRBV11-2; j_gene: TRBJ2-7; d_gene: NA; abundance: NA; CDR3aa: CASSLVELGEQYF; CDR3nt: TGTGCCAGCAGCTTAGTAGAGCTCGGCGAGCAGTACTTC
v_gene: TRBV6-5; j_gene: TRBJ1-3; d_gene: NA; abundance: few; CDR3aa: CASWPVLSSGNTIYF; CDR3nt: TGTGCCAGCTGGCCAGTTTTGAGCTCTGGAAACACCATATATTTT
v_gene: TRBV30; j_gene: TRBJ1-1; d_gene: NA; abundance: few; CDR3aa: CAWSVRANTEAFF; CDR3nt: TGTGCCTGGAGTGTTCGGGCGAACACTGAAGCTTTCTTT